Below, 30 T cell receptor beta chains from the same sample are listed, as sequenced in a study of OX40 agonist ivuxolimab in advanced cancers. Assay used: immunoSEQ multiplex PCR; TCRdb lists only in-frame clones, some missing. The sample holds about 80,000 clones, around nine tenths seen once. Sequencing was performed on CD4+ or CD8+ T cells sorted from blood, taken in a trial of the OX40 agonist ivuxolimab. All receptors come from an adult with an advanced solid tumor such as melanoma, head and neck, liver or kidney cancer.

This clone turned up a few times. This chain uses TRBV28 with TRBJ1-6, with D perhaps matching TRBD1 (5 bases). Germline V gives CDR1 MDHEN, CDR2 SYDVKM. The CDR3 consists of 13 residues. V lost 3 bases to trimming and J lost 9 bases, with 9 bases between them. CDR3 nucleotides: TGTGCCAGCAGTTTGGGGGGAGGTTCACCCCTCCACTTT. Translation gives CASSLGGGSPLHF. Variable domain in full (rest from reference TRBV28 and TRBJ1-6): DVKVTQSSRYLVKRTGEKVFLECVQDMDHENMFWYRQDPGLGLRLIYFSYDVKMKEKGDIPEGYSVSREKKERFSLILESASTNQTSMYLCASSLGGGSPLHFGNGTRLTVT.

The chain is built from TRBV18 and TRBJ1-2; no clear D gene. The CDR3 is 15 amino acids. Between the trimmed V and J ends, which lost 2 bases and 3 bases, there was a span of 13 bases. Germline lookup yields CDR1 KGHSH and CDR2 LQKENI. The CDR3 nucleotides are TGTGCCAGCTCACCATTGGAACCGGAATACTATGGCTACACCTTC. This translates into CASSPLEPEYYGYTF.

This chain links TRBV10-3 with TRBJ1-1; no firm D call. This CDR3 has 14 residues. Germline-derived CDR1 and CDR2 are ENHRY and SYGVKD. The V gene lost 4 bases and the J gene lost 5 bases, with 14 bases spanning the gap. CDR3: CAISAYRKDTEAFF. For the CDR3, the DNA is TGTGCCATCAGTGCATACAGAAAGGATACTGAAGCTTTCTTT.

The chain links TRBV7-2 to TRBJ1-2, with a possible D match to TRBD1 (5 bases). The CDR3 extends over 14 amino acids. V was clipped by 1 base and J by 2 bases, with 8 bases between them. Germline V lookup: CDR1 SGHTA, CDR2 FQGNSA. This CDR3 is CASSLVSGNYGYTF. CDR3 DNA: TGTGCCAGCAGCTTAGTTTCAGGGAACTATGGCTACACCTTC. Full variable domain (rest looked up from reference TRBV7-2 and TRBJ1-2): GAGVSQSPSNKVTEKGKDVELRCDPISGHTALYWYRQSLGQGLEFLIYFQGNSAPDKSGLPSDRFSAERTGGSVSTLTIQRTQQEDSAVYLCASSLVSGNYGYTFGSGTRLTVV.

The J gene is TRBJ2-7, the V gene TRBV10-2; 9 nucleotides match TRBD1. Germline V gene data show CDR1 as WSHSY and CDR2 as SAAADI. V lost 6 bases to trimming and J lost 2 bases; unmatched junction nucleotides: 8. The CDR3 consists of 15 residues. CDR3 sequence: CASRAPGQGTYEQYF. CDR3 DNA: TGCGCCAGCAGGGCACCAGGACAGGGGACCTACGAGCAGTACTTC.

The CDR3 sequence: CASSQDVGQGGNSPLHF. In DNA form, the CDR3 reads TGCGCCAGCAGCCAAGATGTGGGACAGGGAGGGAATTCACCCCTCCACTTT. V gene TRBV4-1 combines with J gene TRBJ1-6; the match to TRBD1 covers 9 bases. With V trimmed by 0 bases and J by 7 bases, 7 bases remained unmatched. CDR3 length: 17 amino acids. Germline loops: CDR1 MGHRA, CDR2 YSYEKL.

The V and J genes are TRBV2 and TRBJ1-4; D uncertain. Germline lookup yields CDR1 SNHLY and CDR2 FYNNEI. V was clipped by 7 bases and J by 0 bases, with 12 bases between them. The CDR3 has 15 amino acids. The CDR3 loop is CASKIGQATNEKLFF. Written as DNA, the CDR3 is TGTGCCAGCAAAATCGGGCAGGCAACTAATGAAAAACTGTTTTTT.

The chain employs TRBV30 and TRBJ1-2, with no clear D. The CDR3 is 10 residues long. V gave up 7 bases and J gave up 7 bases, with 10 bases separating them. In germline, CDR1 is GTSNPN, CDR2 SVGIG (reference sequence). CDR3 sequence (DNA): TGTGCCTCCCTCGGGGTTGGCTACACCTTC. Protein product: CASLGVGYTF.

The sample holds one count of this clone. The chain recombines TRBV5-1 with TRBJ1-2; D perhaps matches TRBD1 (6 bases). Germline values: CDR1 SGHRS, CDR2 YFSETQ. Trimming left V 2 bases short and J 7 bases short, with 12 bases between. The CDR3 sequence is 13 residues long. The CDR3: CASSFQEGGGYTF. CDR3 nucleotide sequence: TGCGCCAGCAGCTTTCAAGAGGGGGGTGGCTACACCTTC.

The CDR3 DNA reads TGTGCCAGCTCACCACAGGTCCTGGACACCATATATTTT. This gives the protein CASSPQVLDTIYF. The V call is TRBV18, the J call TRBJ1-3; D is ambiguous. CDR3 size: 13 residues. Between the trimmed V and J ends, which lost 1 base and 8 bases, there was a span of 9 bases. The germline gives CDR1 KGHSH, CDR2 LQKENI.

The V and J genes are TRBV19 and TRBJ2-2, with D hard to call. CDR1 LNHDA and CDR2 SQIVND come from the germline V gene (reference sequence). V was trimmed by 6 bases and J by 6 bases, leaving 14 bases between them. The CDR3 contains 14 residues. CDR3 protein: CASSLLIGAGELFF. The CDR3 DNA reads TGTGCCAGTAGCCTGCTAATAGGTGCCGGGGAGCTGTTTTTT.

This chain uses TRBV7-9 with TRBJ2-3, with 7 nucleotides matching TRBD2. This CDR3 contains 15 residues. CDR1 is SEHNR, CDR2 FQNEAQ, per germline (reference sequence). The J segment lost 2 bases and the V segment lost 6 bases, leaving 8 bases of the junction unmatched. The DNA for the CDR3 is TGTGCCAGCAGTCCCTGGGAGGGAATCACAGATACGCAGTATTTT. It yields the protein CASSPWEGITDTQYF. The full variable domain, completed using reference TRBV7-9 and TRBJ2-3, is DTGVSQNPRHKITKRGQNVTFRCDPISEHNRLYWYRQTLGQGPEFLTYFQNEAQLEKSRLLSDRFSAERPKGSFSTLEIQRTEQGDSAMYLCASSPWEGITDTQYFGPGTRLTVL.

V gene TRBV5-1 combines with J gene TRBJ2-3; D is ambiguous. The V gene's germline CDR1 is SGHRS and CDR2 YFSETQ. The CDR3 has 15 residues. V lost 4 bases to trimming and J lost 6 bases, with 18 bases between them. The CDR3: CASSRRSTDGDTQYF. The CDR3 DNA follows: TGCGCCAGCAGCCGGAGATCAACCGATGGGGATACGCAGTATTTT.

The chain links TRBV6-5 to TRBJ1-1; 8 bases line up with TRBD1. CDR1 and CDR2 from the germline V gene are MNHEY and SVGAGI. Trimming took 6 bases from V and 8 from J; bases not matched to a gene: 5. The length of the CDR3 is 12 residues. As DNA, the CDR3 is TGTGCCAGCAGCCGACAGGGGAGGGAAGCTTTCTTT. This gives the protein CASSRQGREAFF.

The sample holds one count of this clone. The chain combines TRBV27 with TRBJ2-7; a weak D match, TRBD1 (5 bases). The CDR3 consists of 15 residues. The V end lost 5 bases, the J end lost 0 bases, and 14 bases lay between the germline ends. Germline assignment: CDR1 MNHEY and CDR2 SMNVEV (reference sequence). CDR3 protein: CASSATAAFSYEQYV. CDR3 DNA: TGTGCCAGCAGTGCGACAGCCGCGTTCTCCTACGAGCAGTACGTC.

V usage is TRBV11-3 and J usage is TRBJ2-3; D remains ambiguous. V gave up 2 bases and J gave up 3 bases, with 3 bases separating them. The CDR3 has 12 residues. Germline V gene sequence: CDR1 SGHNT, CDR2 YENEEA. CDR3 DNA sequence: TGTGCCAGCAGCTTATATACAGATACGCAGTATTTT. It translates to CASSLYTDTQYF.

This clone was seen just once. The rearrangement joins TRBV28 to TRBJ2-7, with D perhaps TRBD1 (5 bases). This CDR3 is built from 15 residues. Trimming cost V 5 bases and J 1 base, with 15 bases left between them. Germline V lookup: CDR1 MDHEN, CDR2 SYDVKM. The CDR3 DNA is TGTGCCAGCAGTCTCCCCTCAGGACAATCCTACGAGCAGTACTTC. Translation gives CASSLPSGQSYEQYF.

The chain uses TRBV2 and TRBJ1-1; tentatively, D is TRBD1 (5 bases). The CDR3 runs to 13 residues. V gave up 5 bases and J gave up 6 bases, with 13 bases separating them. The germline gives CDR1 SNHLY, CDR2 FYNNEI. The CDR3: CASSNTWGAEAFF. CDR3 DNA sequence: TGTGCCAGCAGTAATACGTGGGGGGCTGAAGCTTTCTTT.

The chain combines TRBV4-1 with TRBJ2-5; no firm D call. From germline, CDR1 is MGHRA and CDR2 YSYEKL. CDR3 length: 16 residues. Trimming stripped 1 base from V and 0 bases from J, with 12 bases between. The CDR3 DNA follows: TGCGCCAGCAGCCAAGGACGGGCGGTCTACCAAGAGACCCAGTACTTC. It codes for CASSQGRAVYQETQYF.

The V call is TRBV7-8, the J call TRBJ2-7, with D possibly TRBD2 on 6 matching bases. Germline lookup yields CDR1 SGHVS and CDR2 FQNEAQ. The V end was cut by 1 base, the J end by 7 bases, with 11 bases between. The CDR3 consists of 13 residues. For the CDR3, the DNA is TGTGCCAGCAGCTTAGGGGGAGGCGGGGAGCAGTACGTC. Translating it yields CASSLGGGGEQYV.

The rearrangement joins TRBV28 to TRBJ2-5; possibly TRBD1 for D (5 bases). CDR3 length: 13 amino acids. V dropped 5 bases and J dropped 3 bases, with 10 bases sitting between them. Germline V gene lookup returns CDR1 MDHEN and CDR2 SYDVKM. CDR3 protein: CASSPGSEETQYF. As DNA, the CDR3 is TGTGCCAGCAGTCCAGGGTCCGAAGAGACCCAGTACTTC.

The chain employs TRBV5-8 and TRBJ1-1, with a weak D call TRBD1 (6 bases). Per the germline V gene, CDR1 is SGHTS and CDR2 is YDEGEE. V lost 4 bases, J lost 11 bases, and 18 bases lay in between. CDR3 length: 13 residues. The CDR3 bases are TGTGCCAGCAGCATGTCGGTGTTGGGGGGCGCTTTCTTT. Translating gives CASSMSVLGGAFF.

The J gene is TRBJ2-5, the V gene TRBV2; 8 nucleotides line up with TRBD1. The CDR3 loop spans 15 amino acids. Trimming took 6 bases from V and 2 from J; bases not matched to a gene: 8. The germline V gene encodes CDR1 SNHLY and CDR2 FYNNEI. The CDR3 DNA reads as TGTGCCAGCAGCCCTTGGACAGGGAAACAAGAGACCCAGTACTTC. Residues: CASSPWTGKQETQYF.

CDR3 coding DNA: TGCGCCAGCACGGAAGGGGACCCTAACGGGGGAAATGGCTACACCTTC. The encoded protein is CASTEGDPNGGNGYTF. The chain uses TRBV5-1 and TRBJ1-2, with D perhaps TRBD1 (5 bases). V was pared by 6 bases and J by 6 bases, with 24 bases between. This CDR3 region has 16 residues. Germline V CDR1 and CDR2: SGHRS, YFSETQ.

The chain is built from TRBV5-4 and TRBJ1-1, with D hard to call. V lost 0 bases and J lost 3, with 6 bases in between. The CDR3 is 13 residues long. Germline V gene sequence: CDR1 SGHNT, CDR2 YYREEE (reference sequence). CDR3 in amino acids: CASSLDGDTEAFF. The CDR3, as DNA: TGTGCCAGCAGCTTGGATGGGGACACTGAAGCTTTCTTT. The full variable domain, rest sourced from reference TRBV5-4 and TRBJ1-1, is ETGVTQSPTHLIKTRGQQVTLRCSSQSGHNTVSWYQQALGQGPQFIFQYYREEENGRGNFPPRFSGLQFPNYSSELNVNALELDDSALYLCASSLDGDTEAFFGQGTRLTVV.

In regard to this clone: Within the sample, other DNA sequences also encode this same CDR3. This chain joins TRBV5-1 and TRBJ2-1; D gene unclear. V was trimmed by 5 bases and J by 5 bases, leaving 5 bases between them. Germline-derived CDR1 and CDR2 are SGHRS and YFSETQ. The CDR3 runs 11 residues. The chain's CDR3 is CASSLNNEQFF. In nucleotides, the CDR3 is TGCGCCAGCAGTCTAAACAATGAGCAGTTCTTC.

The chain carries TRBV7-6 and TRBJ1-2, with unresolved D. The CDR3 has 13 residues. V was pared by 4 bases and J by 4 bases, with 10 bases between. CDR1 and CDR2 (germline): SGHVS, FNYEAQ. The DNA of the CDR3 is TGTGCCAGCAGCTCCCGGGGAAGCTATGGCTACACCTTC. Amino acid sequence: CASSSRGSYGYTF.

This clone showed up just a few times. The junction departs from germline at one end; a sequencing error may be responsible. The V call is TRBV2, the J call TRBJ1-1; D ambiguous. Looked up from germline, CDR1 is SNHLY and CDR2 is FYNNEI. The CDR3 is made up of 13 amino acids. CDR3 loop: CASRPDHNSEAFF. The CDR3 DNA sequence: TGTGCCAGCAGGCCCGACCATAACAGTGAAGCTTTCTTT.

Only one count was recorded for this clone. The chain links TRBV7-9 to TRBJ1-1; no definite D call. Germline V gene data show CDR1 as SEHNR and CDR2 as FQNEAQ (reference sequence). The V gene lost 1 base and the J gene lost 8 bases, with 23 bases spanning the gap. The CDR3 consists of 17 residues. The CDR3 loop is CASSLGFRSRRNLEAFF. The CDR3 DNA reads as TGTGCCAGCAGCTTAGGTTTCAGGTCGCGACGGAACTTAGAAGCTTTCTTT.

The chain uses TRBV6-7 and TRBJ1-5, with 10 bases that match TRBD1. TRBV6-7 is known as an ORF, though its function is uncertain. This CDR3 spans 15 amino acids. Trimming removed 8 bases from V and 1 base from J; junction bases left unmatched: 5. CDR3 DNA: TGTGCCAGCGCACCGGGACAGGGGAGCAATCAGCCCCAGCATTTT. As protein: CASAPGQGSNQPQHF.